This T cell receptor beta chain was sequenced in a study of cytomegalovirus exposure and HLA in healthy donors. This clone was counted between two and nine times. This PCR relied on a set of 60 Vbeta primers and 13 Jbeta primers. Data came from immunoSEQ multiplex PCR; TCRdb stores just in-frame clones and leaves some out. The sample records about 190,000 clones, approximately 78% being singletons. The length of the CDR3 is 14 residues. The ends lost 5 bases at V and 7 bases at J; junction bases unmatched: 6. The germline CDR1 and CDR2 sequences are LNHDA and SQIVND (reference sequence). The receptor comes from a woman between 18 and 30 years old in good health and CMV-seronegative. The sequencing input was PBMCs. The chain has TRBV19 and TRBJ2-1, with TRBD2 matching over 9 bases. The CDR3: CASSWSSGVNEQFF. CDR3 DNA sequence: TGTGCCAGTAGTTGGTCTAGCGGGGTAAATGAGCAGTTCTTC.